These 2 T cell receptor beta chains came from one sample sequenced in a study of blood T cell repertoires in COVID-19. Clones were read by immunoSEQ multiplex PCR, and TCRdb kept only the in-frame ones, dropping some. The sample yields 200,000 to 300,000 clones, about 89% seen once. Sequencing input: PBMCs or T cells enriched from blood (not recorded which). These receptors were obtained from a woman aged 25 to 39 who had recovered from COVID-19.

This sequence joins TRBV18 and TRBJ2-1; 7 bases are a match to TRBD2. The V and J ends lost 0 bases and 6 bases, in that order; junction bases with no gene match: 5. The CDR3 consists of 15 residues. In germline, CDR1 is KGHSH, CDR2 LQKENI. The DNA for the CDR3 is TGTGCCAGCTCACCACCGGCGGGAGATAGCAATGAGCAGTTCTTC. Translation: CASSPPAGDSNEQFF.

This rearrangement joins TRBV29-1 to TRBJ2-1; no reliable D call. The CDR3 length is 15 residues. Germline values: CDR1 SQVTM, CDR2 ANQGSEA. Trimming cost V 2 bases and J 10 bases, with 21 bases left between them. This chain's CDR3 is CSVESAALRHREQFF. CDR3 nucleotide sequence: TGCAGCGTTGAATCTGCAGCGCTACGTCATAGGGAGCAGTTCTTC.